The clone carrying this T cell receptor beta chain turned up a few times. The conserved closing phenylalanine or tryptophan is absent in this CDR3, likely reflecting a read error. The entry originates in a study of molecular identifiers for immune sequencing clone quantification. The germline V and J ends were trimmed by 6 bases and 4 bases, with 17 bases remaining between them. Germline loops: CDR1 MNHEY, CDR2 SMNVEV (reference sequence). The CDR3 has 15 residues. TCRdb processed the PCR reads anew with MiXCR; each CDR3 protein has one entry. The profile shows 40,000 to 50,000 distinct CDR3 sequences, roughly 19% of them singletons.

The receptor's source is a human donor in good health. Some libraries in this study had Jurkat cell RNA spiked in. Sample: naive CD8+ T cells from blood, with Jurkat cell RNA spiked in. Regarding subset: FACS-sorted CD8+CD4-CCR7+CD45RA+ naive T cells. The chain joins TRBV27 to TRBJ2-3, with a possible D match to TRBD1 (6 bases). In nucleotides, the CDR3 is TGTGCCAGCAGGTTAGGGGGTCCATCATCAGATACGCAGTATTTA. Protein product: CASRLGGPSSDTQYL.